These T cell receptor beta chains were read from a single sample in a study of CD8+ T cells in alopecia areata. Using immunoSEQ multiplex PCR, the repertoire was profiled, and TCRdb retains in-frame clones only, with some absent. The table shows about 120,000 clones, with roughly 50% occurring only once. The sequencing input was NKG2D-low CD8+ T cells sorted from blood. Source of these receptors: a human donor with alopecia areata. Both conserved end residues are part of each CDR3. Fields, in order: clone size, J gene, V gene, D gene, CDR3 protein, CDR3 DNA. A D gene is named only where the DNA matches it firmly. Where a row states a size, it is once, few, many or the class of an expanded clone; other rows omit it.

>NA|TRBJ2-7|TRBV27|NA
CASSPQINYEQYF
TGTGCCAGCAGTCCACAGATTAACTACGAGCAGTACTTC
>few|TRBJ2-4|TRBV15|NA
CATSRGTGKNIQYF
TGTGCCACCAGCAGAGGAACGGGCAAAAACATTCAGTACTTC
>NA|TRBJ2-1|TRBV29-1|NA
CSVAGDGHEQFF
TGCAGCGTTGCCGGGGACGGCCATGAGCAGTTCTTC
>NA|TRBJ1-2|TRBV5-6|NA
CASSSNRQLLNQFYGYTF
TGTGCCAGCAGCTCAAACAGACAGCTATTAAACCAATTCTATGGCTACACCTTC
>NA|TRBJ2-7|TRBV28|TRBD2
CASSLVTSGSYEQYF
TGTGCCAGCAGTTTAGTGACTAGCGGGAGCTACGAGCAGTACTTC
>NA|TRBJ1-2|TRBV7-9|NA
CASSPGVAALYGYTF
TGTGCCAGCAGCCCAGGGGTCGCAGCCCTCTATGGCTACACCTTC
>NA|TRBJ2-2|TRBV4-1|NA
CASSQLLGETGELFF
TGCGCCAGCAGCCAACTCCTCGGGGAAACCGGGGAGCTGTTTTTT
>few|TRBJ2-7|TRBV29-1|NA
CSVEADYEQYF
TGCAGCGTTGAAGCGGACTACGAGCAGTACTTC
>few|TRBJ2-3|TRBV4-2|TRBD2
CASSQEIQRGEDTQYF
TGTGCCAGCAGCCAAGAAATTCAGCGGGGGGAGGATACGCAGTATTTT
>NA|TRBJ2-7|TRBV11-2|TRBD2
CASSWEGLHQYF
TGTGCCAGCAGCTGGGAGGGGCTACACCAGTACTTC
>NA|TRBJ2-1|TRBV27|NA
CASSLTGTFPFF
TGTGCCAGCAGTCTGACGGGGACCTTCCCGTTCTTC
>few|TRBJ1-2|TRBV29-1|NA
CSVESGGGYTF
TGCAGCGTTGAATCAGGCGGGGGCTACACCTTC
>NA|TRBJ2-5|TRBV27|NA
CASTKGPGGTQYF
TGTGCCAGCACGAAGGGTCCCGGGGGGACCCAGTACTTC
>NA|TRBJ2-1|TRBV23-1|NA
CASSPRGAPGEQFF
TGCGCCAGCAGCCCCAGGGGCGCCCCTGGGGAGCAGTTCTTC
>NA|TRBJ1-2|TRBV15|NA
CATSSGGVDGYTF
TGTGCCACCAGCAGCGGGGGAGTGGATGGCTACACCTTC
>NA|TRBJ2-1|TRBV7-9|NA
CASFGLPYNEQFF
TGTGCCAGCTTTGGCCTTCCCTACAATGAGCAGTTCTTC
>NA|TRBJ2-3|TRBV5-1|NA
CASSLGGVDTQYF
TGCGCCAGCAGCTTGGGCGGAGTAGATACGCAGTATTTT
>NA|TRBJ2-1|TRBV6-5|NA
CASSYSSSGHNEQFF
TGTGCCAGCAGTTACTCGAGTAGCGGTCACAATGAGCAGTTCTTC
>NA|TRBJ2-1|TRBV29-1|NA
CSVWDDHEQFF
TGCAGCGTTTGGGACGACCATGAGCAGTTCTTC
>few|TRBJ2-7|TRBV29-1|TRBD1
CSVEDRDYEQYF
TGCAGCGTTGAGGACAGGGACTACGAGCAGTACTTC
>NA|TRBJ2-7|TRBV11-2|TRBD2
CASSPRDYYEQYF
TGTGCCAGCAGCCCCCGGGACTACTACGAGCAGTACTTC
>NA|TRBJ1-1|TRBV30|NA
CAWSVEGVEAFF
TGTGCCTGGAGTGTGGAGGGGGTGGAAGCTTTCTTT
>few|TRBJ1-2|TRBV28|TRBD1
CASSSGQDGYTF
TGTGCCAGCAGCTCTGGACAGGATGGCTACACCTTC
>few|TRBJ2-1|TRBV5-1|TRBD2
CASSWTSSRSEQFF
TGCGCCAGCAGCTGGACTAGCAGCAGGAGTGAGCAGTTCTTC
>NA|TRBJ2-1|TRBV23-1|NA
CARHGDLNEQFF
TGCGCCAGGCACGGAGATTTGAATGAGCAGTTCTTC
>few|TRBJ2-5|TRBV12-5|NA
CASEGPQGREAQYF
TGTGCTAGTGAGGGGCCACAGGGAAGAGAGGCCCAGTACTTC
>NA|TRBJ2-1|TRBV6-4|NA
CASSDGLASEQFF
TGTGCCAGCAGTGACGGGTTGGCGTCTGAGCAGTTCTTC
>NA|TRBJ2-7|TRBV11-2|NA
CASSQEGEQYF
TGTGCCAGCAGCCAGGAGGGCGAGCAGTACTTC
>NA|TRBJ2-1|TRBV7-2|TRBD2
CASSRAGAYNEQFF
TGTGCCAGCAGCAGAGCGGGGGCCTACAATGAGCAGTTCTTC
>NA|TRBJ2-1|TRBV5-6|NA
CASSLTGYNEQFF
TGTGCCAGCAGTTTAACAGGTTACAATGAGCAGTTCTTC
>NA|TRBJ1-1|TRBV2|NA
CASSLDTEAFF
TGTGCCAGCAGTTTGGACACTGAAGCTTTCTTT
>few|TRBJ2-2|TRBV6-1|TRBD1
CASSPGTATGELFF
TGTGCCAGCAGTCCCGGGACAGCGACCGGGGAGCTGTTTTTT
>few|TRBJ2-7|TRBV7-9|NA
CASSFDYEQYF
TGTGCCAGCAGCTTCGACTACGAGCAGTACTTC
>NA|TRBJ2-1|TRBV30|TRBD1
CAWSVRGNEQFF
TGTGCCTGGAGTGTCAGGGGGAATGAGCAGTTCTTC
>few|TRBJ2-2|TRBV7-9|NA
CASSLLELNTGELFF
TGTGCCAGCAGCCTGCTGGAGCTGAACACCGGGGAGCTGTTTTTT
>few|TRBJ2-2|TRBV29-1|NA
CSVRTTGGELFF
TGCAGCGTTCGGACCACCGGTGGGGAGCTGTTTTTT
>once|TRBJ1-6|TRBV2|NA
CASRGNSYNSPLHF
TGTGCCAGCAGGGGAAACTCCTATAATTCACCCCTCCACTTT
>few|TRBJ2-5|TRBV29-1|NA
CSVLPRYREGKEETQYF
TGCAGCGTTCTCCCCAGATACAGGGAGGGTAAAGAAGAGACCCAGTACTTC
>few|TRBJ1-1|TRBV29-1|NA
CSVDSWGTEAFF
TGCAGCGTTGACAGCTGGGGCACTGAAGCTTTCTTT
>NA|TRBJ2-5|TRBV7-9|NA
CASSLSGEETQYF
TGTGCCAGCAGCTTATCGGGGGAAGAGACCCAGTACTTC
>NA|TRBJ2-6|TRBV2|NA
CARGFAGANVLTF
TGTGCCAGGGGATTCGCTGGGGCCAACGTCCTGACTTTC
>NA|TRBJ2-1|TRBV27|TRBD2
CASWGGGSRNEQFF
TGTGCCAGTTGGGGGGGAGGCTCCCGCAATGAGCAGTTCTTC